Listed here is a single T cell receptor (beta chain). The antigen remains unidentified. This CDR3 spans 14 amino acids. The germline V gene encodes CDR1 ENHRY and CDR2 SYGVKD. With 7 bases clipped from V and 3 bases from J, the junction kept 4 bases outside the gene matches. Sequencing was at deep level. Authors' analysis steps: Sequence data from immunoSEQ were junction-only and lacked quality scores; consequently, filtering differed. Assay: immunoSEQ multiplex PCR; the TCRdb copy retains only in-frame clones and omits some. V, J and clone size derive from that table, while D and trimming were established from the DNA sequence. This sample yields 2 million to 2.5 million clones, of which 90% to 97% are seen a single time; around 0.13% belongs to the top ten. This sample is drawn from a study of shared clonotypes between healthy human individuals. Study-wide results and caveats: Only a few donors were included, so the genetic and exposure-history diversity represented was limited.

This receptor was identified in a man in his late teens or twenties in good health. Sequences were obtained from naive CD4+ T cells sorted from blood. Noted subset: CD45RA+ positively selected. This chain uses TRBV10-3 with TRBJ2-2; 8 nucleotides align to TRBD1. Here the CDR3 reads CAITATGDTGELFF. The CDR3 region has the DNA TGTGCCATCACCGCGACAGGGGACACCGGGGAGCTGTTTTTT.